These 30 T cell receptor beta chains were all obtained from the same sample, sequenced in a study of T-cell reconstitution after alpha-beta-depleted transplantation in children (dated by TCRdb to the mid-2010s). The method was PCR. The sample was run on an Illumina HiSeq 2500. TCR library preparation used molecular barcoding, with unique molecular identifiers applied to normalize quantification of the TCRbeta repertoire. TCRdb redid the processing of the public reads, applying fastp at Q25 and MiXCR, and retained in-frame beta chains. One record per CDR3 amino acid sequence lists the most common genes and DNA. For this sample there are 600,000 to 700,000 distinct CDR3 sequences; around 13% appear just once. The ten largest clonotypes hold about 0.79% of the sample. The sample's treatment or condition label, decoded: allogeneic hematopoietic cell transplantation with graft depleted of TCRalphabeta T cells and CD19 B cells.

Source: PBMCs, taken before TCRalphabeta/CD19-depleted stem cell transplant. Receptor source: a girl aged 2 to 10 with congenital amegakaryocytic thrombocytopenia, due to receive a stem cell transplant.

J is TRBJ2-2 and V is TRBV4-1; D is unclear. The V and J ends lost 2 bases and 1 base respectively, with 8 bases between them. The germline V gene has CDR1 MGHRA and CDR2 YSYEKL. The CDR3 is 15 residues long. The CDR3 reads CASSQPARNTGELFF. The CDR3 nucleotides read TGCGCCAGCAGCCAACCGGCCCGGAACACCGGGGAGCTGTTTTTT.

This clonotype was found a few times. CDR3 nucleotide sequence: TGTGCCAGCAAGCCGGCTAGCGGGGGATACGAGCAGTTCTTC. Its translation: CASKPASGGYEQFF. The chain couples TRBV2 to TRBJ2-1; 10 nucleotides align to TRBD2. This CDR3 contains 14 residues. Germline V lookup: CDR1 SNHLY, CDR2 FYNNEI. Trimming removed 7 bases from V and 10 bases from J; junction bases left unmatched: 10.

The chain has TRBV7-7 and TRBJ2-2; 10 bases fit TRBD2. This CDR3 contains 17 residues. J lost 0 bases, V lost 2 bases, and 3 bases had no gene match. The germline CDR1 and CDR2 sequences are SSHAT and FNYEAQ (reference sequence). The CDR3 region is CASSLLAGVPNTGELFF. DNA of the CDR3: TGTGCCAGCAGCTTACTAGCGGGAGTTCCGAACACCGGGGAGCTGTTTTTT. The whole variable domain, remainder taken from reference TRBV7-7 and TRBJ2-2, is GAGVSQSPRYKVTKRGQDVTLRCDPISSHATLYWYQQALGQGPEFLTYFNYEAQPDKSGLPSDRFSAERPEGSISTLTIQRTEQRDSAMYRCASSLLAGVPNTGELFFGEGSRLTVL.

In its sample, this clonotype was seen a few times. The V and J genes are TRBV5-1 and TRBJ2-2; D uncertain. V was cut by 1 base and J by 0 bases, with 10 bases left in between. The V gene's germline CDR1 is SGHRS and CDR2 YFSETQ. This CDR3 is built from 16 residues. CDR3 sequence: CASSLTASTNTGELFF. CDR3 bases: TGCGCCAGCAGCTTGACAGCCTCTACGAACACCGGGGAGCTGTTTTTT.

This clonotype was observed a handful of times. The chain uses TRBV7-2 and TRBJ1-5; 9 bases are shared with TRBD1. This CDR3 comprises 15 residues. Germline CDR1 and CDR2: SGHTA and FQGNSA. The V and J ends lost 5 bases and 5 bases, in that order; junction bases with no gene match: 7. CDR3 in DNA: TGTGCCAGCAGCCCTCCGGGACAGGGCTATCAGCCCCAGCATTTT. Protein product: CASSPPGQGYQPQHF.

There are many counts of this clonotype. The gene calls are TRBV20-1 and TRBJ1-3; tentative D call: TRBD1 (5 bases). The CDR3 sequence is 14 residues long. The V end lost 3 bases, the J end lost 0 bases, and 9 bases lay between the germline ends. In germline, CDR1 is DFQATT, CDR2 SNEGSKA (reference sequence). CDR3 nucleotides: TGCAGTGCTAGCGCAGGGTACTCTGGAAACACCATATATTTT. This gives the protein CSASAGYSGNTIYF.

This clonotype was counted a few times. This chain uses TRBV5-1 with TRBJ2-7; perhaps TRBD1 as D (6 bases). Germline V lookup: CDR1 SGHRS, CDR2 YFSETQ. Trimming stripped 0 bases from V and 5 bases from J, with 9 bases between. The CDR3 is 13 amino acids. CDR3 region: CASSLGQDDEQYF. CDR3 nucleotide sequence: TGCGCCAGCAGCTTGGGACAGGATGACGAGCAGTACTTC.

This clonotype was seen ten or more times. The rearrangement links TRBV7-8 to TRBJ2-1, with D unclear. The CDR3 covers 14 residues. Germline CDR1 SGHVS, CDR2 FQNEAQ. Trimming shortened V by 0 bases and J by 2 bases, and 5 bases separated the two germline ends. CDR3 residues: CASSLAETYNEQFF. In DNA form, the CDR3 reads TGTGCCAGCAGCTTAGCGGAAACCTACAATGAGCAGTTCTTC.

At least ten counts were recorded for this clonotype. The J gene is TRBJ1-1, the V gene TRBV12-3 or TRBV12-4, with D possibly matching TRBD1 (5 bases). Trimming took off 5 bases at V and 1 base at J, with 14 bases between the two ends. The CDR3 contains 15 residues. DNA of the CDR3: TGTGCCAGCAGTCCCCTCGGGGGGAAGAACACTGAAGCTTTCTTT. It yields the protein CASSPLGGKNTEAFF.

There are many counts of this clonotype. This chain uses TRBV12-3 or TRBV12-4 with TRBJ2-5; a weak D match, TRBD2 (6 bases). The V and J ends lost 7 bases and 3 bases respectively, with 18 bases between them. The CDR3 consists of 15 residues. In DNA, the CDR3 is TGTGCCAGCACTCCGGCTGAGCGGGCAAAAGAGACCCAGTACTTC. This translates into CASTPAERAKETQYF.

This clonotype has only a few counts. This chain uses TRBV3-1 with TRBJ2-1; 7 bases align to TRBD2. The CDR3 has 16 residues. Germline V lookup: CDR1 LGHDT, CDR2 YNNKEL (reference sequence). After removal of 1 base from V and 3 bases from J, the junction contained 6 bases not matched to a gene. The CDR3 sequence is CASSQGTREFYNEQFF. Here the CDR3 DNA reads TGTGCCAGCAGCCAAGGCACGCGGGAGTTCTACAATGAGCAGTTCTTC.

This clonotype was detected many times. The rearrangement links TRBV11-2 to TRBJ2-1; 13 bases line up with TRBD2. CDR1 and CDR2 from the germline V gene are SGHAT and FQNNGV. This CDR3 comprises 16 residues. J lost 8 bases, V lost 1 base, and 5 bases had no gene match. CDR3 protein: CASSLALAGGPDEQFF. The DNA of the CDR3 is TGTGCCAGCAGCTTAGCACTAGCGGGAGGGCCGGATGAGCAGTTCTTC. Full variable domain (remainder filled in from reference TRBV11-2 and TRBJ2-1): EAGVAQSPRYKIIEKRQSVAFWCNPISGHATLYWYQQILGQGPKLLIQFQNNGVVDDSQLPKDRFSAERLKGVDSTLKIQPAKLEDSAVYLCASSLALAGGPDEQFFGPGTRLTVL.

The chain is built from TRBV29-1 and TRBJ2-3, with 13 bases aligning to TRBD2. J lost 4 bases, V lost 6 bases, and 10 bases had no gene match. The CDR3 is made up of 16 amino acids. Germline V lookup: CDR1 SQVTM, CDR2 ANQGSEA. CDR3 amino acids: CSVTGLAGTRADTQYF. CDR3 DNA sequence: TGCAGCGTCACGGGACTAGCGGGAACCCGCGCAGATACGCAGTATTTT.

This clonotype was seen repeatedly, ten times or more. The CDR3 sequence: CASSLVTSSETQYF. The CDR3 DNA sequence: TGTGCCAGCAGCTTAGTTACTAGCAGCGAGACCCAGTACTTC. The chain combines TRBV7-9 with TRBJ2-5, with D tentatively TRBD2 (6 bases). Trimming removed 1 base from V and 5 bases from J, with 11 bases in between. CDR3 size: 14 residues. Per the germline V gene, CDR1 is SEHNR and CDR2 is FQNEAQ (reference sequence).

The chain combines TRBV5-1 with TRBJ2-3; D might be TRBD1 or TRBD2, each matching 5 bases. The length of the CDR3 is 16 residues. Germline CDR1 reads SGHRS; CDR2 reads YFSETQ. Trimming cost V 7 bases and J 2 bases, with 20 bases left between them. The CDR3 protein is CASPEEGHEFTDTQYF. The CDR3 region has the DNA TGCGCCAGCCCAGAAGAGGGGCACGAATTCACAGATACGCAGTATTTT.

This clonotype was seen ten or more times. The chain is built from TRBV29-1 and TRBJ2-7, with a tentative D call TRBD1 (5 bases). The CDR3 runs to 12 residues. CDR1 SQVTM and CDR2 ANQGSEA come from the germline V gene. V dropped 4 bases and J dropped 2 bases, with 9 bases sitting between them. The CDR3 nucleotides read TGCAGCGTTGGAAAAGGGGCCTACGAGCAGTACTTC. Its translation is CSVGKGAYEQYF.

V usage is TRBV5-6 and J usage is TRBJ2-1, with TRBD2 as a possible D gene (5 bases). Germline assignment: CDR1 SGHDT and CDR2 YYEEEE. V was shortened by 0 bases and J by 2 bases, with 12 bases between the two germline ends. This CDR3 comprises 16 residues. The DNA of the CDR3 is TGTGCCAGCAGCTTGGGCGGACTTCTCACCTACAATGAGCAGTTCTTC. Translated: CASSLGGLLTYNEQFF.

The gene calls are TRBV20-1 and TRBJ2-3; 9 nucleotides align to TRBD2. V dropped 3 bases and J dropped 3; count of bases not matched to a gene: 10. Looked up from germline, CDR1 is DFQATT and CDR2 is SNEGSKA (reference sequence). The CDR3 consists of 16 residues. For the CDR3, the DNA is TGCAGTGCTAGCGACCCCGCCAGCGGGAGGACAGATACGCAGTATTTT. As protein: CSASDPASGRTDTQYF.

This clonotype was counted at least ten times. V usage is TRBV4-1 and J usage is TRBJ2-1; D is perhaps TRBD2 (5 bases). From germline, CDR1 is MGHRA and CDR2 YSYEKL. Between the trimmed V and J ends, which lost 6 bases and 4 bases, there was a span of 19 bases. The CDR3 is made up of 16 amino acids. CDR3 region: CASRGSGAQLYNEQFF. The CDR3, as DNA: TGCGCCAGCAGAGGGAGCGGAGCCCAATTATACAATGAGCAGTTCTTC.

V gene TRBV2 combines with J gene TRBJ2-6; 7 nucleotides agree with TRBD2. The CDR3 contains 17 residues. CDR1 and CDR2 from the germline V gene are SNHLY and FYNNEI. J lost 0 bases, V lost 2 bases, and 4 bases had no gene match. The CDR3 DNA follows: TGTGCCAGCAGTGAAAGGGCTAGCGGCTCTGGGGCCAACGTCCTGACTTTC. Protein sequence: CASSERASGSGANVLTF.

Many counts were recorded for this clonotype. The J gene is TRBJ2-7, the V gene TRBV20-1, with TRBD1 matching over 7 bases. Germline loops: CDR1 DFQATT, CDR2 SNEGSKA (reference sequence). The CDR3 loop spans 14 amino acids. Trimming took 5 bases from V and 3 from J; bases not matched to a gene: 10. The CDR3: CSAETGSLGYEQYF. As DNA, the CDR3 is TGCAGTGCTGAGACAGGGTCCCTGGGCTACGAGCAGTACTTC.

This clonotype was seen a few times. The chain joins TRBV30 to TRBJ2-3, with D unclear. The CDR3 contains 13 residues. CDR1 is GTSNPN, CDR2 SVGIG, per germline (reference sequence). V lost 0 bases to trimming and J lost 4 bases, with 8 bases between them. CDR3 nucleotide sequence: TGTGCCTGGAGTGTATCTTTCCCAGATACGCAGTATTTT. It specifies CAWSVSFPDTQYF.

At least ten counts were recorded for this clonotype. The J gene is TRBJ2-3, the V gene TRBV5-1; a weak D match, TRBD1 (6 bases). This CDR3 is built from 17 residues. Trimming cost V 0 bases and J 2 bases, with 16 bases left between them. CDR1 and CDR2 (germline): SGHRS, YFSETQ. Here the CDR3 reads CASSLGTGHRFTDTQYF. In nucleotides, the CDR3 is TGCGCCAGCAGCTTGGGAACGGGACACAGATTCACAGATACGCAGTATTTT.

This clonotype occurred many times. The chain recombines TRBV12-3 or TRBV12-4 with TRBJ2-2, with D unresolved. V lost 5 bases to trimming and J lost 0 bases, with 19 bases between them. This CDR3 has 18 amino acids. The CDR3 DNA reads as TGTGCCAGCAGTCATGCGGCGGCTTCGACTCCGAACACCGGGGAGCTGTTTTTT. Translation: CASSHAAASTPNTGELFF.

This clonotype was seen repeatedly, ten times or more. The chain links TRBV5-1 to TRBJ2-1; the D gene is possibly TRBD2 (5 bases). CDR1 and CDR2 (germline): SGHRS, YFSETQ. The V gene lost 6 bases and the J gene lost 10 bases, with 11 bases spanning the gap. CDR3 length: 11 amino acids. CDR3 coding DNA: TGCGCCAGCACTGCTAGCAGAGAGCAGTTCTTC. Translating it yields CASTASREQFF.

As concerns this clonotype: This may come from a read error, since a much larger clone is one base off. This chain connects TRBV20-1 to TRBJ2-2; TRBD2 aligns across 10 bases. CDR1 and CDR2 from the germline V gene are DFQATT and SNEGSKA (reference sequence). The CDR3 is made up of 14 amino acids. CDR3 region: CNASSLAGAGELFF. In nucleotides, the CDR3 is TGCAATGCTAGTTCGCTAGCGGGAGCCGGGGAGCTGTTTTTT.

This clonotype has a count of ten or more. In DNA form, the CDR3 reads TGCGCCAGCAGCTTCCGGGACAGCACAGATACGCAGTATTTT. It encodes CASSFRDSTDTQYF. The V and J genes are TRBV5-1 and TRBJ2-3; D could derive from TRBD1 or TRBD2 (5 bases each). Trimming left V 2 bases short and J 0 bases short, with 7 bases between. The CDR3 covers 14 residues. The germline V gene has CDR1 SGHRS and CDR2 YFSETQ. Full variable domain (outside the CDR3, taken from reference TRBV5-1 and TRBJ2-3): KAGVTQTPRYLIKTRGQQVTLSCSPISGHRSVSWYQQTPGQGLQFLFEYFSETQRNKGNFPGRFSGRQFSNSRSEMNVSTLELGDSALYLCASSFRDSTDTQYFGPGTRLTVL.

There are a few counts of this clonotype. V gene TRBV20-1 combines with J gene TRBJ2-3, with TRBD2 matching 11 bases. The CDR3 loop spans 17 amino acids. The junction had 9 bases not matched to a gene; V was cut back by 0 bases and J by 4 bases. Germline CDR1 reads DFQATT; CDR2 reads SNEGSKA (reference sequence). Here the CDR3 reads CSARDLALAGEADTQYF. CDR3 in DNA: TGCAGTGCTAGAGATCTCGCACTAGCGGGAGAGGCAGATACGCAGTATTTT.

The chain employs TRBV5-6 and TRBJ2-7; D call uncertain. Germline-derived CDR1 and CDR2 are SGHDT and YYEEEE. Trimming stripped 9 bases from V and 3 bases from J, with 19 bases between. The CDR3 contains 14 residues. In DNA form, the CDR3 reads TGTGCCATGGGCCCCGGGCTCCCCCGCTACGAGCAGTACTTC. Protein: CAMGPGLPRYEQYF.

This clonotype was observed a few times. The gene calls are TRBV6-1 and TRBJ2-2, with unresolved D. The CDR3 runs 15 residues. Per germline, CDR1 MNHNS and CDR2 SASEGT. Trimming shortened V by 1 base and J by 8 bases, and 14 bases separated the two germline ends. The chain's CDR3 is CASSEVGGRPGELFF. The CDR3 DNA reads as TGTGCCAGCAGTGAAGTTGGCGGCAGACCGGGGGAGCTGTTTTTT.